The source of this TCR beta chain is a study of cytomegalovirus exposure and HLA in healthy donors. Study results and limitations: As a later analysis revealed, most CMV-associated TCR beta chains appeared HLA-restricted. Investigators reported 164 TCR beta chains as tied to cytomegalovirus. According to a later analysis, donors in an Asian-associated ancestry cluster reportedly had fewer N-insertions than the approximately 620-donor mean.

The PCR used 60 Vbeta and 13 Jbeta primers. Using immunoSEQ multiplex PCR, the repertoire was profiled, and TCRdb retains in-frame clones only, with some absent. Among about 190,000 clones listed, around 80% were seen once. This clone turned up a few times. The antigen is unknown. The junction had 13 bases not matched to a gene; V was cut back by 3 bases and J by 0 bases. Germline CDR1 and CDR2: SGDLS and YYNGEE. CDR3 length equals 20 residues. Sequenced material: PBMCs. This TCR was sampled from a man aged 40-49 years in good health and CMV-seropositive. The V and J genes are TRBV9 and TRBJ2-6; 9 bases fit TRBD1. The CDR3 DNA is TGTGCCAGCAGCGGAAACCGGGACAGGGAATCCCTCTCTGGGGCCAACGTCCTGACTTTC. This encodes CASSGNRDRESLSGANVLTF.